The clone carrying this TCR beta chain has a handful of counts. Its antigen remains unknown. The sample originates from a study of T cells after yellow fever vaccination. Study-level background: Preparation used SMART-Seq v4 Ultra Low Input for the low-cell-number fractions. Study-wide findings and caveats: Highly abundant clonotypes carried over from the bulk population could end up in FACS-sorted repertoires as contaminants. Most clones from primary vaccination resurfaced after the booster (around 97% CD4, approximately 87% CD8).

A 5'RACE template-switching step, the method used to make TCR cDNA, added a universal primer site and UMIs. MiXCR, applied by TCRdb to the 5' RACE reads, yields one record per CDR3 protein. The data show approximately 240,000 distinct CDR3 sequences, about 3.5% seen once. The V and J ends lost 2 bases and 4 bases, in that order; junction bases with no gene match: 10. Germline lookup yields CDR1 MGHRA and CDR2 YSYEKL. The CDR3 spans 17 residues. This rearrangement joins TRBV4-1 to TRBJ1-2, with TRBD1 identical over 10 bases. The sequence was collected from a man younger than 35 who received the YFV17D yellow fever vaccine. The sample consisted of PBMCs, taken 15 days after the yellow fever booster vaccination. CDR3 nucleotides: TGCGCCAGCAGCCAAAGCTCCGGGACAGGGGACTTCTATGGCTACACCTTC. Translated: CASSQSSGTGDFYGYTF.